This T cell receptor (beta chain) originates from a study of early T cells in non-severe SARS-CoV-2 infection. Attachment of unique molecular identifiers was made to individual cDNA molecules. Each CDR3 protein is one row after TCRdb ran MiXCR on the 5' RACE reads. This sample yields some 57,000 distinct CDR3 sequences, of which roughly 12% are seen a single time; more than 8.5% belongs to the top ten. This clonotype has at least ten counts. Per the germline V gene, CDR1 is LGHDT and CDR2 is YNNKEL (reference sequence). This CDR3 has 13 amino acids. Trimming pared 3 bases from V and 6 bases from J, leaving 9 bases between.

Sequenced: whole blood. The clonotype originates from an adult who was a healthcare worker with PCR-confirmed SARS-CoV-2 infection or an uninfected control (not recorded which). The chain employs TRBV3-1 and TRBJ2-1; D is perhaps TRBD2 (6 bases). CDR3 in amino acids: CASSQGDFNEQFF. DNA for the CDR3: TGTGCCAGCAGCCAGGGGGACTTCAATGAGCAGTTCTTC.